One and the same sample provided the 22 T cell receptor beta chains below, sequenced in a study of shared clonotypes between healthy human individuals. Sequenced by immunoSEQ multiplex PCR; TCRdb stores in-frame clones only, minus some. The sample records about 1 million clones, 65% to 80% being singletons. Sequencing input: memory CD4+ T cells sorted from blood. Subset described: CD45RA-negative fraction. The receptors stem from a man younger than 35 in good health.

The chain combines TRBV9 with TRBJ2-7, with 7 positions matching TRBD1. The V segment lost 0 bases and the J segment 2 bases; nucleotides outside the gene matches: 5. This CDR3 is 15 amino acids long. The germline V gene has CDR1 SGDLS and CDR2 YYNGEE. This CDR3 is CASSVEQGPTYEQYF. The CDR3 bases are TGTGCCAGCAGCGTAGAACAGGGGCCCACCTACGAGCAGTACTTC.

The V gene is TRBV28, the J gene TRBJ1-5; D not certain. Germline lookup yields CDR1 MDHEN and CDR2 SYDVKM. The ends were cut back, 6 bases at V and 9 bases at J, with 21 bases in the middle. This CDR3 is built from 15 residues. CDR3 residues: CASSSARPPEGPQHF. CDR3 in DNA: TGTGCCAGCAGCTCCGCGAGGCCGCCGGAGGGGCCCCAGCATTTT.

CDR3 protein: CAISESLIGRDTEAFF. In DNA form, the CDR3 reads TGTGCCATCAGTGAGAGCTTAATAGGGAGGGACACTGAAGCTTTCTTT. The chain links TRBV10-3 to TRBJ1-1; no reliable D call. The germline V gene encodes CDR1 ENHRY and CDR2 SYGVKD. The CDR3 is made up of 16 amino acids. Trimming pared 2 bases from V and 3 bases from J, leaving 16 bases between.

This chain connects TRBV30 to TRBJ1-1, with D possibly matching TRBD1 (5 bases). This CDR3 is built from 11 residues. Per germline, CDR1 GTSNPN and CDR2 SVGIG (reference sequence). The V and J ends lost 4 bases and 5 bases respectively, with 8 bases between them. DNA of the CDR3: TGTGCCTGGACAGGGCGTACTGAAGCTTTCTTT. Protein product: CAWTGRTEAFF.

The J gene is TRBJ2-3, the V gene TRBV2, with no clear D. The germline CDR1 and CDR2 sequences are SNHLY and FYNNEI. The CDR3 extends over 16 amino acids. V lost 2 bases and J lost 1, with 13 bases in between. The CDR3 DNA reads as TGTGCCAGCAGTGAAATGGCCCCAATTCGCACAGATACGCAGTATTTT. Translated: CASSEMAPIRTDTQYF.

The chain carries TRBV6-1 and TRBJ1-1, with D perhaps TRBD1 (5 bases). The germline V and J ends were trimmed by 6 bases and 1 base, with 9 bases remaining between them. The CDR3 runs 13 residues. From germline, CDR1 is MNHNS and CDR2 SASEGT. As DNA, the CDR3 is TGTGCCAGCAGGGACACTAAGAACACTGAAGCTTTCTTT. Its protein product is CASRDTKNTEAFF.

This clone was found many times. This rearrangement joins TRBV28 to TRBJ1-2; the match to TRBD1 covers 11 bases. CDR3 length equals 14 residues. The V segment lost 6 bases and the J segment 4 bases; nucleotides outside the gene matches: 4. Germline V lookup: CDR1 MDHEN, CDR2 SYDVKM. The CDR3 region has the DNA TGTGCCAGCAGGCCCGGGACAGGGGGCTATGGCTACACCTTC. It specifies CASRPGTGGYGYTF.

The chain is built from TRBV5-4 and TRBJ1-6, with 8 positions matching TRBD1. The V gene end was trimmed by 3 bases and the J gene end by 5 bases; junction bases not matched to a gene: 4. Germline V gene data show CDR1 as SGHNT and CDR2 as YYREEE (reference sequence). The CDR3 extends over 15 amino acids. The CDR3 reads CASSSRTGNNSPLHF. The CDR3 region has the DNA TGTGCCAGCAGCTCACGGACAGGGAATAATTCACCCCTCCACTTT.

In its sample, this clone was seen many times. V gene TRBV27 combines with J gene TRBJ2-3; 10 nucleotides match TRBD2. There are 14 residues in the CDR3. CDR1 and CDR2 from the germline V gene are MNHEY and SMNVEV (reference sequence). Unmatched junction bases numbered 6, after V lost 6 bases and J lost 6 bases. In DNA form, the CDR3 reads TGTGCCAGCAGAGGACTAGCGGCCGCCGATACGCAGTATTTT. Amino acid sequence: CASRGLAAADTQYF.

The rearrangement links TRBV6-1 to TRBJ2-2; tentative D call: TRBD2 (5 bases). Germline V CDR1 and CDR2: MNHNS, SASEGT. This CDR3 contains 18 residues. V lost 1 base and J 2 bases, leaving 17 bases between the germline ends. The CDR3 spells CASSEGEGLSPNTGELFF. The CDR3 bases are TGTGCCAGCAGTGAAGGTGAGGGCCTCTCACCTAACACCGGGGAGCTGTTTTTT.

The chain has TRBV6-1 and TRBJ2-5; 8 bases align to TRBD1. Germline V gene lookup returns CDR1 MNHNS and CDR2 SASEGT. V trimming: 11 bases; J trimming: 2 bases; junction bases outside the gene matches: 7. This CDR3 region has 13 residues. CDR3 DNA sequence: TGTGCCTGCCGGGGACAGGTGCAAGAGACCCAGTACTTC. Translated, it gives CACRGQVQETQYF.

This sequence joins TRBV19 and TRBJ1-1; D is undetermined. V lost 5 bases and J lost 4, with 11 bases in between. Germline-derived CDR1 and CDR2 are LNHDA and SQIVND (reference sequence). The CDR3 has 13 residues. The chain's CDR3 is CASSGEKITEAFF. The CDR3 DNA sequence: TGTGCCAGTAGTGGGGAAAAGATCACTGAAGCTTTCTTT.

For this clone: Other DNA sequences in this specimen translate into the identical CDR3. V usage is TRBV5-4 and J usage is TRBJ2-3; 7 bases agree with TRBD1. CDR3 length equals 14 residues. Germline V gene lookup returns CDR1 SGHNT and CDR2 YYREEE (reference sequence). V trimming: 4 bases; J trimming: 1 base; junction bases outside the gene matches: 3. The CDR3 DNA is TGTGCCAGCAGCCCCGGGACAGGCACAGATACGCAGTATTTT. Translating it yields CASSPGTGTDTQYF.

There are a few counts of this clone. V usage is TRBV5-6 and J usage is TRBJ2-7; D is unclear. V gave up 6 bases and J gave up 2 bases, with 9 bases separating them. The length of the CDR3 is 12 residues. Germline V gene data show CDR1 as SGHDT and CDR2 as YYEEEE. CDR3 sequence (DNA): TGTGCCAGCAACCAGCAGGCCTACGAGCAGTACTTC. As protein: CASNQQAYEQYF.

This rearrangement joins TRBV12-5 to TRBJ2-5, with D perhaps TRBD1 or TRBD2 (5 bases each). Germline V lookup: CDR1 LGHNT, CDR2 FRNRAP. There are 15 residues in the CDR3. V was trimmed by 4 bases and J by 2 bases, leaving 14 bases between them. CDR3 sequence reads: CASGSSRGLQETQYF. The DNA for the CDR3 is TGTGCTAGTGGTTCGTCACGGGGCCTTCAAGAGACCCAGTACTTC. The full variable domain, with the rest looked up from reference TRBV12-5 and TRBJ2-5, is DARVTQTPRHKVTEMGQEVTMRCQPILGHNTVFWYRQTMMQGLELLAYFRNRAPLDDSGMPKDRFSAEMPDATLATLKIQPSEPRDSAVYFCASGSSRGLQETQYFGPGTRLLVL.

CDR3 residues: CSVEDRDSRRTQYF. CDR3 in DNA: TGCAGCGTTGAAGATCGGGACAGCCGCCGTACGCAGTATTTT. This rearrangement joins TRBV29-1 to TRBJ2-3; 7 positions match TRBD1. Germline-derived CDR1 and CDR2 are SQVTM and ANQGSEA. With 0 bases clipped from V and 8 bases from J, the junction kept 8 bases outside the gene matches. The CDR3 totals 14 residues.

V gene TRBV6-1 combines with J gene TRBJ2-5; a weak D match, TRBD1 (7 bases). CDR3 length: 14 amino acids. Germline values: CDR1 MNHNS, CDR2 SASEGT. V was trimmed by 4 bases and J by 2 bases, leaving 11 bases between them. The CDR3 DNA reads TGTGCCAGCAGTGCCCCAGGGGGGCAAGAGACCCAGTACTTC. Amino acids: CASSAPGGQETQYF.

About this clone: Other DNA sequences in this sample translate to the same CDR3. V is TRBV5-1 and J is TRBJ1-6, with D possibly matching TRBD1 (5 bases). Between the trimmed V and J ends, which lost 0 bases and 7 bases, there was a span of 8 bases. This CDR3 has 14 residues. Germline V CDR1 and CDR2: SGHRS, YFSETQ. CDR3 in DNA: TGCGCCAGCAGCTTGGAGGCAGGGAATTCACCCCTCCACTTT. It encodes CASSLEAGNSPLHF. Full variable domain (missing parts from reference TRBV5-1 and TRBJ1-6): KAGVTQTPRYLIKTRGQQVTLSCSPISGHRSVSWYQQTPGQGLQFLFEYFSETQRNKGNFPGRFSGRQFSNSRSEMNVSTLELGDSALYLCASSLEAGNSPLHFGNGTRLTVT.

As to this clone: A much larger clone differs from this one at a single base, so this may be a read error. The chain combines TRBV28 with TRBJ2-3; 10 nucleotides align to TRBD2. Losses at the gene ends were 5 bases for V and 1 base for J; bases not matched to a gene: 3. The germline CDR1 and CDR2 sequences are MDHEN and SYDVKM. CDR3 length: 15 amino acids. Written as DNA, the CDR3 is TGTGCCAGCAGTGCCGGGACTAGCGGCACAGATACGCAGTATTTT. Residues: CASSAGTSGTDTQYF.

This clone was seen just once. This rearrangement joins TRBV6-6 to TRBJ1-6, with D uncertain. Germline values: CDR1 MNHNY, CDR2 SVGAGI (reference sequence). The CDR3 spans 14 residues. Trimming took off 10 bases at V and 2 bases at J, with 12 bases between the two ends. Here the CDR3 DNA reads TGTGCCACCGCGGGAGAAGCCTATAATTCACCCCTCCACTTT. This encodes CATAGEAYNSPLHF.

The chain links TRBV7-2 to TRBJ1-2; 9 bases are shared with TRBD1. Germline lookup yields CDR1 SGHTA and CDR2 FQGNSA. There are 17 residues in the CDR3. After removal of 2 bases from V and 1 base from J, the junction contained 8 bases not matched to a gene. CDR3 nucleotide sequence: TGTGCCAGCAGCTTAAGTGCTGGACAGGGGATTAACTATGGCTACACCTTC. As protein: CASSLSAGQGINYGYTF.

This sequence joins TRBV19 and TRBJ2-2, with D perhaps TRBD2 (6 bases). Germline V gives CDR1 LNHDA, CDR2 SQIVND (reference sequence). V gave up 4 bases and J gave up 7 bases, with 19 bases separating them. This CDR3 region has 16 residues. The CDR3 DNA reads TGTGCCAGTAGTACCCGTAGGGGCGGGATTGACGGGGAGCTGTTTTTT. Protein: CASSTRRGGIDGELFF.